Sequencing of this T cell receptor beta chain was carried out in a study of blood T cell repertoires in COVID-19. Background on the study: From T cells, B-cell-depleted T cells, or PBMCs came the material, which was cDNA or gDNA.

The method was immunoSEQ multiplex PCR; TCRdb's version includes in-frame clones alone and lacks a portion of them. This sample has tens of thousands of clones, with about two thirds found just once. Germline V gene data show CDR1 as MDHEN and CDR2 as SYDVKM. The CDR3 totals 12 residues. V lost 5 bases, J lost 7 bases, and 9 bases lay in between. The chain links TRBV28 to TRBJ1-5; D gene unclear. The TCR originated in a human donor in a cohort sampled during active COVID-19. Sequencing was performed on peripheral blood. DNA for the CDR3: TGTGCCAGCAGTCCGGCGGGGCAGCCCCAGCATTTT. It yields the protein CASSPAGQPQHF.